This T cell receptor (beta chain) was captured by sequencing in a study of T cell responses to AZD1222 COVID-19 vaccine. Libraries were prepared by immunoSEQ multiplex PCR; TCRdb keeps only in-frame clonotypes and omits some of them. Of over 75,000 clones listed, 80% to 90% are singletons. To note about this clone: Antigen: not known.

V gave up 2 bases and J gave up 3 bases; unmatched junction bases: 11. Germline V lookup: CDR1 KGHSH, CDR2 LQKENI. CDR3 size: 17 residues. Doses given second, at about 4 or about 12 weeks, were pooled. Study-wide results and caveats: Only five or six people who got AZD1222 tested seropositive at baseline. Two AZD1222 doses significantly raised spike-specific TCR breadth and depth over controls. Repertoires were collected only later (after the peak T cell response had occurred).

The TCR was taken from an adult who received the AZD1222 COVID-19 vaccine. The rearrangement uses TRBV18 and TRBJ2-7, with 9 bases lining up with TRBD1. Sequences were derived from peripheral blood, sampled 28 days after the second AZD1222 dose. The DNA for the CDR3 is TGTGCCAGCTCACCAGACAAAGGGACAGGGACTAACTACGAGCAGTACTTC. Its protein product is CASSPDKGTGTNYEQYF.